This T cell receptor (beta chain) derives from a study of long-term antiretroviral therapy in people with HIV (dated by TCRdb to between 2022 and 2023). Regarding the complete study: The earliest samples were collected about a decade before the 2015 WHO recommendation for immediate ART, when ART was typically delayed until CD4 counts fell. This retrospective serial study examined whether starting ART and sustained HIV suppression were associated with changes in the composition and diversity of the TRB repertoire in peripheral blood. From 30 adults with confirmed HIV infection, the cohort provided under 250 cryopreserved PBMC samples, gathered serially across a mean of approximately six years (range 1-12). Of the roughly 31 participants with HIV, roughly 10 were female. No cross-contamination during QIAcube processing turned up in test extractions that ran a monoclonal T-cell line alongside 33 polyclonal samples. Overall results and qualifications from the work: ART initiation was associated with a significant increase in TRB diversity, but diversity stayed significantly below transplant donor controls even after long-term ART. CDR3 length ranges in HIV repertoires were narrower than in controls, and network structure suggested an antigen-experienced repertoire with only a slight naive shift after ART. Since PBMC availability was limited, sequencing covered only the TCR beta chain, with no alpha chain pairing. Because pre-ART samples had limited cell numbers, profiling was done on unsorted PBMC rather than on sorted CD4+ and CD8+ T cells. The samples were dated from about 2004 to 2018, and the ART regimens that were used may be less effective than current ART regimens. Inferences about post-ART repertoire changes are limited because no data were available on ART adherence, viral resistance or therapy changes. The repertoire was dominated across all time points by expanded TRB clones identified before ART initiation, although this dominance was seen to fluctuate and to decrease in many PLHIV after ART.

On this clone: The target of this receptor is not known. No clone much larger than this one lies a single base away; base qualities are absent.

To be included, a participant needed at least one PBMC sample from before ART initiation plus at least two post-ART samples. Treatment was received in the United States of America by all participants with HIV. Before DNA extraction, cryopreserved samples of roughly 0.9-11 million PBMC were thawed and then washed. At the time of the earliest PBMC sample, participants with HIV were aged between roughly 20 and 54 years. PBMC samples were contributed by each participant from 1-4 timepoints before ART initiation and 2-8 timepoints after ART initiation, with a median of 7 samples. Serial HIV viral load, CD4+ T-cell count, ART history and demographic data were obtained for every participant. Genomic DNA was extracted from unsorted PBMC with a Qiagen kit on a QIAcube, processed in batches of 12 samples. Sequencing of the TRB variable region was done with the immunoSEQ hsTCRB v3.0 assay at survey level resolution. The target sequencing depth for TRB was about 35,000-50,000 T-cell genomes per sample. An Illumina MiSeq with a v3 150-cycle kit was used to sequence the pooled TRB libraries. In the original analysis: Analysis of repertoires was carried out in R inside a reproducible Nextflow workflow spanning QC, data transformation and analysis. LymphoSeq2, an R package for exploring AIRR-Seq data, was used to implement custom analyses. A few samples that produced fewer than 5000 total TRB sequences were removed, so 200 or so HIV repertoires were analyzed. Among the roughly 200 retained HIV repertoires, 55 to 65 were collected before ART initiation and approximately 130 after ART initiation. Repertoires were downsampled to 5000 TRB nucleotide sequences, and summary statistics were averaged over 100 downsampling iterations. TRB sequences were retained for analysis only if CDR3 regions of at least seven amino acids were present. A Shannon entropy-derived clonality score and the Gini coefficient were used to measure diversity. Repertoire networks linked the top 5000 CDR3 amino acid sequences whenever two sequences differed by an edit distance of one. For TRB CDR3 amino acid sequences, GLIPH2 was used to predict antigen specificity groups and MHC restriction. To flag known CMV, EBV, HIV or tissue antigen associations, CDR3 amino acid sequences were matched against VDJdb and McPAS-TCR. Pre-ART, post-ART and control groups were compared with Wilcoxon signed-rank tests and Holm-Bonferroni correction. In its TCRdb copy, this immuneACCESS table keeps in-frame sequences only and misses some clones. Where compared with another copy, unresolved V genes explain less than half of these, and the others have no known cause. V, J and clone size are those of that table, while D and trimming were read from the DNA. Counted in this sample were 30,000 or so clones; 78% of them appeared once. The ten top clones hold roughly 8.8% of the sample.

Trimming accounts for 4 bases at V and 1 base at J, while the number of junction bases matched to no gene is 4. The CDR3 starts with the cysteine, ends with the phenylalanine, and has 14 residues. Left in the record is the CDR3 DNA by itself, 42 bases read in frame from the first base. CDR1 and CDR2 are drawn from the germline V gene: SGHRS, YFSETQ. The sequenced sample was unsorted PBMCs, obtained 1.5 years before starting antiretroviral therapy. The rearrangement joined TRBV5-1 to TRBJ2-7; a stretch of 8 junction bases matches TRBD1. The sequence was collected from a man younger than 30 with HIV. The nucleotide sequence is given as TGCGCCAGCAGCATCGGGACAGGTTCCTACGAGCAGTACTTC. This codes for CASSIGTGSYEQYF. The full variable domain, completed from the reference TRBV5-1 and TRBJ2-7 proteins outside the CDR3, reads KAGVTQTPRYLIKTRGQQVTLSCSPISGHRSVSWYQQTPGQGLQFLFEYFSETQRNKGNFPGRFSGRQFSNSRSEMNVSTLELGDSALYLCASSIGTGSYEQYFGPGTRLTVT.